The 31 T cell receptor beta chains below all came from one sample that was sequenced in a study of post-analysis software for immune sequencing data. Study-wide points: Roughly five TRBV segments appeared more often in patients than in controls, and TRBV5-6, TRBV5-1 and TRBV20-1 were among these.

Sequencing libraries made from TCR beta cDNA carried unique molecular identifiers. TCRdb re-called the PCR reads with MiXCR, one entry per CDR3 protein. The sample shows approximately 730,000 distinct CDR3 sequences, roughly 50% of them seen only once. Their antigens remain unidentified. The source material was blood. Receptors originate from a girl between 10 and 17 years old with multiple sclerosis.

The chain recombines TRBV6-6 with TRBJ1-2, with TRBD1 matching 10 bases. Trimming at V came to 2 bases and at J to 4 bases, leaving 7 bases not matched to a gene. The CDR3 covers 16 residues. Germline CDR1 reads MNHNY; CDR2 reads SVGAGI (reference sequence). The CDR3: CASSYDRGPHLYGYTF. In DNA, the CDR3 is TGTGCCAGCAGTTACGACAGGGGGCCCCACCTCTATGGCTACACCTTC.

V usage is TRBV5-6 and J usage is TRBJ1-2; D is uncertain. CDR1 SGHDT and CDR2 YYEEEE come from the germline V gene. Trimming left V 5 bases short and J 4 bases short, with 12 bases between. The CDR3 is 13 amino acids. CDR3 coding DNA: TGTGCCAGCAGTCTCGAGTTAGGCTATGGCTACACCTTC. Protein sequence: CASSLELGYGYTF.

The J gene is TRBJ2-7, the V gene TRBV14, with D unclear. Germline V CDR1 and CDR2: SGHDN, FVKESK. V lost 4 bases and J lost 2, with 21 bases in between. This CDR3 comprises 17 residues. CDR3: CASSLYGYGKMAYEQYF. Here the CDR3 DNA reads TGTGCCAGCAGCCTATACGGGTATGGGAAGATGGCCTACGAGCAGTACTTC.

The chain recombines TRBV6-5 with TRBJ1-1; a possible D gene is TRBD1 (5 bases). Germline-derived CDR1 and CDR2 are MNHEY and SVGAGI. V lost 0 bases and J lost 1, with 9 bases in between. The CDR3 length is 15 residues. As DNA, the CDR3 is TGTGCCAGCAGTTACTCGGCTGGGGGGAACACTGAAGCTTTCTTT. Protein product: CASSYSAGGNTEAFF.

This clonotype was seen a few times. V is TRBV20-1 and J is TRBJ2-7; 8 bases fit TRBD2. The CDR3 has 12 residues. Germline V gene sequence: CDR1 DFQATT, CDR2 SNEGSKA (reference sequence). The J segment lost 4 bases and the V segment lost 3 bases, leaving 2 bases of the junction unmatched. The CDR3 nucleotides read TGCAGTGCTAGCGGGAGGGGGTACGAGCAGTACTTC. It yields the protein CSASGRGYEQYF.

This clonotype occurred a few times. This rearrangement joins TRBV3-1 to TRBJ2-1, with no clear D. Trimming stripped 3 bases from V and 9 bases from J, with 9 bases between. This CDR3 contains 12 residues. Germline CDR1 is LGHDT and CDR2 is YNNKEL (reference sequence). This CDR3 is CASSHANGEQFF. CDR3 nucleotides: TGTGCCAGCAGCCACGCCAATGGTGAGCAGTTCTTC.

The chain has TRBV20-1 and TRBJ2-3, with 7 positions matching TRBD2. Germline trimming cut 5 bases from V and 10 bases from J; bases unmatched to any gene: 12. This CDR3 comprises 13 residues. Germline CDR1 DFQATT, CDR2 SNEGSKA (reference sequence). The CDR3 is CSAGGDYARAQYF. CDR3 DNA: TGCAGTGCTGGAGGGGACTACGCTAGGGCGCAGTATTTT.

The V call is TRBV10-3, the J call TRBJ2-3; D is perhaps TRBD2 (6 bases). Trimming shortened V by 4 bases and J by 6 bases, and 14 bases separated the two germline ends. Germline CDR1 ENHRY, CDR2 SYGVKD. This CDR3 has 14 residues. The CDR3: CAISGWGDFDTQYF. The CDR3 DNA reads TGTGCCATCAGTGGATGGGGGGACTTTGATACGCAGTATTTT.

This clonotype was picked up a small number of times. The chain uses TRBV6-5 and TRBJ2-3; D assignment may be TRBD1 or TRBD2 (5 bases each). This CDR3 region has 15 residues. V was shortened by 7 bases and J by 0 bases, with 14 bases between the two germline ends. The germline V gene encodes CDR1 MNHEY and CDR2 SVGAGI. In DNA, the CDR3 is TGTGCCAGCAATGGGGGAAGCTCTAGCACAGATACGCAGTATTTT. The encoded protein is CASNGGSSSTDTQYF.

The V call is TRBV7-3, the J call TRBJ2-1; TRBD2 aligns across 7 bases. The V segment lost 3 bases and the J segment 0 bases; nucleotides outside the gene matches: 11. The CDR3 spans 18 residues. Germline V gene lookup returns CDR1 SGHTA and CDR2 FQGTGA. The DNA of the CDR3 is TGTGCCAGCAGCTTCTCGACTAGCTCCACGAGCTCCTACAATGAGCAGTTCTTC. Protein sequence: CASSFSTSSTSSYNEQFF.

This chain links TRBV5-1 with TRBJ1-1, with D uncertain. Germline lookup yields CDR1 SGHRS and CDR2 YFSETQ. The CDR3 has 14 residues. Trimming took off 0 bases at V and 4 bases at J, with 10 bases between the two ends. CDR3 protein: CASSLGTMGTEAFF. In DNA form, the CDR3 reads TGCGCCAGCAGCTTGGGAACTATGGGCACTGAAGCTTTCTTT.

The rearrangement uses TRBV7-6 and TRBJ2-1; 8 bases line up with TRBD2. Per the germline V gene, CDR1 is SGHVS and CDR2 is FNYEAQ. This CDR3 contains 15 residues. V was clipped by 3 bases and J by 7 bases; unmatched bases: 8. CDR3 region: CASSFGAGGGNEQFF. CDR3 nucleotide sequence: TGTGCCAGCAGCTTCGGGGCGGGAGGAGGAAATGAGCAGTTCTTC.

This sequence joins TRBV10-3 and TRBJ2-3; TRBD2 agrees at 9 bases. This CDR3 has 14 residues. With V trimmed by 6 bases and J by 6 bases, 7 bases remained unmatched. Germline V gene sequence: CDR1 ENHRY, CDR2 SYGVKD. CDR3 residues: CAIRLAGDLDTQYF. Here the CDR3 DNA reads TGTGCCATCAGGTTAGCGGGAGATCTTGATACGCAGTATTTT.

This clonotype showed up just a few times. V gene TRBV5-1 combines with J gene TRBJ2-3, with TRBD2 identical over 10 bases. V was pared by 4 bases and J by 6 bases, with 8 bases of the junction left unmatched. CDR1 and CDR2 (germline): SGHRS, YFSETQ. This CDR3 region has 15 residues. The CDR3 loop is CASSTLAGETDTQYF. CDR3 bases: TGCGCCAGCAGCACCCTAGCGGGAGAGACGGATACGCAGTATTTT.

The chain is built from TRBV12-3 or TRBV12-4 and TRBJ2-3; 8 bases line up with TRBD1. The CDR3 is 16 residues long. Trimming removed 5 bases from V and 1 base from J; junction bases left unmatched: 8. The CDR3 bases are TGTGCCAGCAGTAGTCGGACAGGGACGGGCACAGATACGCAGTATTTT. Its protein is CASSSRTGTGTDTQYF.

V gene TRBV3-1 combines with J gene TRBJ1-1, with D possibly matching TRBD1 (5 bases). Germline V gene sequence: CDR1 LGHDT, CDR2 YNNKEL (reference sequence). The CDR3 has 15 amino acids. Trimming took 4 bases from V and 6 from J, leaving 18 bases between them. CDR3 sequence (DNA): TGTGCCAGCAGCCTATCCTTAGGGCAGGGTCCTGAAGCTTTCTTT. It translates to CASSLSLGQGPEAFF.

This clonotype has more than one count but fewer than ten. The J gene is TRBJ2-4, the V gene TRBV6-2 or TRBV6-3, with 7 bases identical to TRBD2. The end of the DNA fits TRBJ2-7 better, so the J call may be wrong. The CDR3 has 15 residues. From germline, CDR1 is MNHEY and CDR2 SVGEGT. CDR3 amino acids: CASSYPPAGRDEQYF. CDR3 bases: TGTGCCAGCAGTTACCCCCCAGCGGGAAGGGACGAGCAGTACTTC.

V and J are TRBV7-9 and TRBJ1-1, with D unclear. CDR3 length equals 13 residues. The V end was cut by 1 base, the J end by 5 bases, with 8 bases between. Germline assignment: CDR1 SEHNR and CDR2 FQNEAQ (reference sequence). The CDR3 reads CASSLESGTEAFF. The CDR3 nucleotides read TGTGCCAGCAGCTTAGAATCGGGAACTGAAGCTTTCTTT.

The rearrangement joins TRBV5-5 to TRBJ1-1; D remains unclear. The CDR3 spans 14 residues. In germline, CDR1 is SGHKS, CDR2 YYEKEE (reference sequence). V lost 2 bases and J lost 5, with 13 bases in between. Here the CDR3 reads CASSLQRQGTEAFF. For the CDR3, the DNA is TGTGCCAGCAGCTTACAGAGGCAAGGGACTGAAGCTTTCTTT.

The CDR3 sequence: CASGLVNGDPSYGYTF. Here the CDR3 DNA reads TGTGCTAGTGGTTTGGTAAACGGGGACCCAAGCTATGGCTACACCTTC. The chain recombines TRBV12-5 with TRBJ1-2, with D tentatively TRBD1 (5 bases). The CDR3 has 16 residues. Germline V gives CDR1 LGHNT, CDR2 FRNRAP. V was cut by 0 bases and J by 4 bases, with 15 bases left in between.

This clonotype was counted a few times. The chain carries TRBV6-1 and TRBJ2-1; tentatively, D is TRBD1 (6 bases). The germline gives CDR1 MNHNS, CDR2 SASEGT. The CDR3 has 17 amino acids. With 5 bases removed from V and 0 bases from J, the gap between germline ends came to 17 bases. Written as DNA, the CDR3 is TGTGCCAGCAGTACCTCCACAGGGATGCGCTCCTACAATGAGCAGTTCTTC. Amino acid sequence: CASSTSTGMRSYNEQFF.

This sequence joins TRBV20-1 and TRBJ2-5; 7 nucleotides align to TRBD1. Matching the DNA end better, TRBJ2-7 makes the J call doubtful. Germline V gives CDR1 DFQATT, CDR2 SNEGSKA (reference sequence). CDR3 length equals 12 residues. CDR3 DNA sequence: TGCAGTGCTAGTGGGGACAGCAACGAGCAGTACTTC. Protein: CSASGDSNEQYF.

This rearrangement joins TRBV4-3 to TRBJ2-7, with 7 bases that match TRBD2. The germline gives CDR1 LGHNA, CDR2 YSLEER. The junction had 11 bases not matched to a gene; V was cut back by 0 bases and J by 0 bases. The CDR3 length is 18 residues. Here the CDR3 reads CASSQDFGAGDYSYEQYF. DNA for the CDR3: TGCGCCAGCAGCCAAGATTTCGGGGCGGGAGACTACTCCTACGAGCAGTACTTC.

This clonotype has a handful of counts. This chain connects TRBV10-3 to TRBJ1-2, with a weak D call TRBD1 (6 bases). V was cut by 6 bases and J by 1 base, with 12 bases left in between. The germline V gene encodes CDR1 ENHRY and CDR2 SYGVKD. This CDR3 region has 14 residues. DNA for the CDR3: TGTGCCATCAGGGCGACAGGAGATAACTATGGCTACACCTTC. This sequence encodes CAIRATGDNYGYTF.

V usage is TRBV20-1 and J usage is TRBJ2-3; possibly TRBD1 for D (5 bases). V lost 3 bases, J lost 10 bases, and 23 bases lay in between. CDR1 and CDR2 (germline): DFQATT, SNEGSKA (reference sequence). This CDR3 is 15 amino acids long. CDR3 in DNA: TGCAGTGCTAGGCCTTCAGGGCTAGTCTACGAGGCGCAGTATTTT. This translates into CSARPSGLVYEAQYF.

This clonotype was found a few times. The chain employs TRBV24-1 and TRBJ2-7; D is unclear. CDR1 and CDR2 from the germline V gene are KGHDR and SFDVKD. V lost 3 bases, J lost 5 bases, and 7 bases lay in between. This CDR3 comprises 12 residues. This CDR3 is CATSDDLDEQYF. CDR3 in DNA: TGTGCCACCAGTGATGACTTGGACGAGCAGTACTTC.

This clonotype turned up a few times. The V and J genes are TRBV9 and TRBJ2-7; tentative D call: TRBD1 (6 bases). Germline CDR1 is SGDLS and CDR2 is YYNGEE. This CDR3 region has 14 residues. The germline V and J ends were trimmed by 0 bases and 5 bases, with 12 bases remaining between them. The CDR3: CASSVVGGKDEQYF. Written as DNA, the CDR3 is TGTGCCAGCAGCGTAGTAGGGGGAAAGGACGAGCAGTACTTC.

The chain has TRBV29-1 and TRBJ1-1; no reliable D call. The CDR3 totals 13 residues. The V gene lost 5 bases and the J gene lost 1 base, with 11 bases spanning the gap. Per the germline V gene, CDR1 is SQVTM and CDR2 is ANQGSEA. The CDR3: CSVSRGGNTEAFF. As DNA, the CDR3 is TGCAGCGTTTCCCGGGGAGGGAACACTGAAGCTTTCTTT. Full variable domain (missing parts from reference TRBV29-1 and TRBJ1-1): SAVISQKPSRDICQRGTSLTIQCQVDSQVTMMFWYRQQPGQSLTLIATANQGSEATYESGFVIDKFPISRPNLTFSTLTVSNMSPEDSSIYLCSVSRGGNTEAFFGQGTRLTVV.

For the CDR3, the DNA is TGTGCCATCAGAACAGGTCCCCTCTCCTACGAGCAGTACTTC. Its translation is CAIRTGPLSYEQYF. The chain links TRBV10-3 to TRBJ2-7, with TRBD1 as a possible D gene (5 bases). The CDR3 sequence is 14 residues long. Germline CDR1 ENHRY, CDR2 SYGVKD. The germline V and J ends were trimmed by 6 bases and 0 bases, with 12 bases remaining between them.

The J gene is TRBJ2-1, the V gene TRBV19, with 14 nucleotides matching TRBD2. Germline CDR1 is LNHDA and CDR2 is SQIVND (reference sequence). V dropped 7 bases and J dropped 5; count of bases not matched to a gene: 7. The CDR3 is 16 residues long. As DNA, the CDR3 is TGTGCCAGTACCGGACTAGCGGGAGGATACGACAATGAGCAGTTCTTC. Protein: CASTGLAGGYDNEQFF. Using reference TRBV19 and TRBJ2-1 for the parts outside the CDR3, the full variable domain is DGGITQSPKYLFRKEGQNVTLSCEQNLNHDAMYWYRQDPGQGLRLIYYSQIVNDFQKGDIAEGYSVSREKKESFPLTVTSAQKNPTAFYLCASTGLAGGYDNEQFFGPGTRLTVL.

This clonotype was picked up a small number of times. V and J are TRBV4-2 and TRBJ2-7, with 14 bases identical to TRBD2. This CDR3 contains 20 residues. Germline-derived CDR1 and CDR2 are LGHNA and YNFKEQ. V dropped 1 base and J dropped 1; count of bases not matched to a gene: 12. The CDR3 DNA reads TGTGCCAGCAGCCAAGTTGGGACTAGCGGGAGCATGGCCCAATCCTACGAGCAGTACTTC. Translation gives CASSQVGTSGSMAQSYEQYF.